Shown below are 10 T cell receptor beta chains from a single sample sequenced in a study of cytomegalovirus exposure and HLA in healthy donors. Primers for the PCR totalled 60 Vbeta and 13 Jbeta. Some clones are missing from TCRdb's copy, which holds only in-frame ones; the method was immunoSEQ multiplex PCR. The sample yields around 140,000 clones, approximately 78% seen once. The sample comprised PBMCs. Receptors originate from a woman aged 45-65 years in good health and CMV-seropositive.

The chain couples TRBV5-1 to TRBJ1-4; tentative D call: TRBD1 (5 bases). This CDR3 has 18 amino acids. Germline assignment: CDR1 SGHRS and CDR2 YFSETQ. V was cut by 5 bases and J by 0 bases, with 20 bases left in between. The chain's CDR3 is CASRASRGTEATNEKLFF. DNA of the CDR3: TGCGCCAGCAGGGCGAGTCGCGGGACGGAAGCAACTAATGAAAAACTGTTTTTT. The full variable domain, rest sourced from reference TRBV5-1 and TRBJ1-4, is KAGVTQTPRYLIKTRGQQVTLSCSPISGHRSVSWYQQTPGQGLQFLFEYFSETQRNKGNFPGRFSGRQFSNSRSEMNVSTLELGDSALYLCASRASRGTEATNEKLFFGSGTQLSVL.

The rearrangement uses TRBV6-5 and TRBJ2-1; D possibly corresponds to TRBD2 (6 bases). The CDR3 is made up of 14 amino acids. Germline values: CDR1 MNHEY, CDR2 SVGAGI. V was shortened by 2 bases and J by 8 bases, with 13 bases between the two germline ends. The CDR3: CASSYGGLGHEQFF. DNA for the CDR3: TGTGCCAGCAGTTACGGGGGACTTGGGCATGAGCAGTTCTTC.

This chain joins TRBV4-3 and TRBJ1-5; 8 positions agree with TRBD1. CDR1 is LGHNA, CDR2 YSLEER, per germline. This CDR3 is 14 amino acids long. Trimming removed 1 base from V and 5 bases from J; junction bases left unmatched: 1. CDR3 nucleotides: TGCGCCAGCAGCCAAGGGACAGGGTATCAGCCCCAGCATTTT. This encodes CASSQGTGYQPQHF.

The V gene is TRBV5-4, the J gene TRBJ1-1, with 7 positions matching TRBD1. Germline V gives CDR1 SGHNT, CDR2 YYREEE (reference sequence). The CDR3 runs to 15 residues. The trim removed 4 bases at V and 2 bases at J, leaving 8 bases unmatched. The CDR3 here is CASSPDRARNTEAFF. The CDR3 region has the DNA TGTGCCAGCAGCCCAGACAGGGCCCGTAACACTGAAGCTTTCTTT.

The V call is TRBV2, the J call TRBJ2-7, with 7 bases matching TRBD2. The V gene's germline CDR1 is SNHLY and CDR2 FYNNEI. CDR3 length equals 16 residues. V lost 4 bases and J lost 1; bases outside the gene matches: 10. Here the CDR3 DNA reads TGTGCCAGCAGTGCTTTTATAGGGAGGGGTTCCTACGAGCAGTACTTC. This sequence encodes CASSAFIGRGSYEQYF. The complete variable domain, with remaining parts taken from reference TRBV2 and TRBJ2-7, reads EPEVTQTPSHQVTQMGQEVILRCVPISNHLYFYWYRQILGQKVEFLVSFYNNEISEKSEIFDDQFSVERPDGSNFTLKIRSTKLEDSAMYFCASSAFIGRGSYEQYFGPGTRLTVT.

This clone was picked up one time. The gene calls are TRBV18 and TRBJ2-3, with 11 bases aligning to TRBD1. With 4 bases clipped from V and 5 bases from J, the junction kept 8 bases outside the gene matches. CDR3 size: 16 residues. Per the germline V gene, CDR1 is KGHSH and CDR2 is LQKENI. This CDR3 reads CASSQSGTGGIDTQYF. CDR3 coding DNA: TGTGCCAGCTCACAGTCCGGGACAGGGGGAATAGATACGCAGTATTTT.

CDR3 in DNA: TGCGCCAGCAGCCAAGATAACATGAACACTGAAGCTTTCTTT. Translation: CASSQDNMNTEAFF. V and J are TRBV4-1 and TRBJ1-1; no firm D call. Per germline, CDR1 MGHRA and CDR2 YSYEKL. The CDR3 has 14 residues. V shed 0 bases and J shed 0 bases, with 5 bases lying between them.

This clone occurred a few times. This chain links TRBV30 with TRBJ2-7, with 10 positions matching TRBD1. Germline values: CDR1 GTSNPN, CDR2 SVGIG (reference sequence). With V trimmed by 3 bases and J by 3 bases, 17 bases remained unmatched. This CDR3 is 18 amino acids long. The CDR3 region is CAWRHRDRGKGEDYEQYF. CDR3 coding DNA: TGTGCCTGGAGGCACCGGGACAGGGGTAAGGGGGAAGACTACGAGCAGTACTTC.

CDR3 bases: TGTGCCAGCAGCCTAGCGGGGGGATCCTACGAGCAGTACTTC. This encodes CASSLAGGSYEQYF. The chain carries TRBV7-3 and TRBJ2-7; 11 positions match TRBD2. Germline CDR1 SGHTA, CDR2 FQGTGA. The CDR3 runs 14 residues. With 5 bases clipped from V and 1 base from J, the junction kept 1 base outside the gene matches.

A word on this clone: This same CDR3 is encoded by further DNA sequences in the sample. This chain uses TRBV7-3 with TRBJ1-1; the D gene is possibly TRBD1 (5 bases). CDR1 SGHTA and CDR2 FQGTGA come from the germline V gene. This CDR3 spans 13 amino acids. Trimming took 4 bases from V and 1 from J, leaving 7 bases between them. Here the CDR3 reads CASSSQGNTEAFF. Here the CDR3 DNA reads TGTGCCAGCAGCTCCCAGGGGAACACTGAAGCTTTCTTT.